This T cell receptor (beta chain) was obtained from a study of vaccination and CD4 T cells after COVID-19. Study as a whole: The authors gave control cultures a CEFX pool, an HIV-1 Nef pool, or no peptide. Overall study findings and caveats: Within the convalescent patients, spike mono-reactivity was found in 304 of 307 vaccine-specific clones. From approximately 21 to 40, the median of SARS-CoV-2-reactive clonotypes rose without reaching significance.

Sequencing of the DNA from cultured CD4+ T cells was carried out with the Oncomine TCR Beta short-read assay. TCRdb re-derived calls from the PCR reads in MiXCR, one entry per CDR3 protein. The sample has tens of thousands of distinct CDR3 sequences; over 55% are singletons. This clonotype has only a few counts. Its antigen is not known. Sample treatment: roughly nine-day PBMC culture with coronavirus spike peptide pools or control peptides (ViraFEST assay). ViraFEST stimulated the growth of antigen-specific T cells using peptide pools and subsequently profiled their TCRs by sequencing. In germline, CDR1 is SGHVS, CDR2 FQNEAQ. The CDR3 sequence is 17 residues long. Deletions cut 5 bases from V and 1 base from J, with 21 bases between.

The material was CD4+ T cells from blood, cultured in vitro, obtained after SARS-CoV-2 vaccination. The TCR originated in a human donor who received a COVID-19 vaccine. V usage is TRBV7-8 and J usage is TRBJ2-7; no clear D gene. The CDR3 bases are TGTGCCAGCAGCATACTCCGCTCCTACCGAGGTTCCTACGAGCAGTACTTC. This codes for CASSILRSYRGSYEQYF.